This TCR beta chain was obtained from a study of T-cell memory formation after mild COVID-19. Study-wide context: Clustering of TCRs was largely donor specific.

Each CDR3 protein gets one entry after TCRdb re-called the 5' RACE reads with MiXCR. The sample has some 210,000 distinct CDR3 sequences; roughly 30% are singletons. Notes on the study in general: Confirmation of SARS-CoV-2 specificity was lacking for second-wave clones peaking day 37. That cross-reactive memory joined was suggested by some responding clones appearing in pre-infection memory. Clones contracting over day 15 to 85 were CD4/CD8 balanced, with later expanders leaning CD4+.

For this clonotype: Its antigen is as yet unknown.

The clonotype originates from an adult woman who had mild COVID-19 (a few samples of this study predate the infection). Cell type and time point are not known. Sequencing used PBMCs or a T cell subset sorted from them (not recorded which).

CDR3 region: CASSVETGTGELFF. In nucleotides, the CDR3 is TGTGCCAGCAGCGTAGAGACCGGAACCGGGGAGCTGTTTTTT. This rearrangement joins TRBV9 to TRBJ2-2; D is unresolved. The length of the CDR3 is 14 residues. V was clipped by 0 bases and J by 5 bases, with 8 bases between them. Germline CDR1 SGDLS, CDR2 YYNGEE.